The T cell receptor beta chain described here comes from a study of T cells and Merkel cell carcinoma outcomes. The data were produced by immunoSEQ multiplex PCR, yet TCRdb's version contains in-frame clones alone and is incomplete. The sample consists of 5,500 to 7,000 clones, about 77% of them appearing once. Trimming took off 3 bases at V and 6 bases at J, with 17 bases between the two ends. The CDR3 consists of 15 residues. V is TRBV23-1 and J is TRBJ1-2; D unclear. TRBV23-1 carries the ORF label, with uncertain function. The specimen was tumor tissue from Merkel cell carcinoma. The clonotype originates from a human donor with Merkel cell carcinoma. Some clones in this sample may be carry-over from other donors' samples. CDR3 in amino acids: CASSHTIRSIDGYTF. The CDR3 DNA is TGCGCCAGCAGTCATACCATACGGTCGATTGATGGCTACACCTTC.